The entry below describes one T cell receptor beta chain. V shed 6 bases and J 2 bases; nucleotides not matched to a gene: 6. Per the germline V gene, CDR1 is MNHEY and CDR2 is SVGAGI. The CDR3 loop spans 14 amino acids. The entry originates in a study of blood T cell repertoires in COVID-19. Assay used: immunoSEQ multiplex PCR; TCRdb lists only in-frame clones, some missing. The table records hundreds of thousands of clones, roughly 85% of them present only once. Material: peripheral blood. The clonotype originates from a man aged 50-60 years with COVID-19, enrolled during active disease. This chain uses TRBV6-5 with TRBJ2-7; 8 bases agree with TRBD1. In DNA, the CDR3 is TGTGCCAGCAGAGGGACAGGTCATCCCTACGAGCAGTACTTC. It codes for CASRGTGHPYEQYF.